This T cell receptor (beta chain) was sequenced in a study of T cell responses to AZD1222 COVID-19 vaccine. Looked up from germline, CDR1 is SGHTA and CDR2 is FQGTGA. The V and J ends lost 1 base and 8 bases, in that order; junction bases with no gene match: 6. This CDR3 region has 16 residues. Using immunoSEQ multiplex PCR, the repertoire was profiled, and TCRdb retains in-frame clones only, with some absent. The sample has approximately 100,000 clones, about 83% seen once. V gene TRBV7-3 combines with J gene TRBJ1-6, with 9 bases fitting TRBD1. This clonotype was sampled from an adult in good health. Sequenced here: peripheral blood, sampled on day 0 of AZD1222 vaccination. In DNA, the CDR3 is TGTGCCAGCAGCTTAAGGTCGGACAGGGGTGATTCACCCCTCCACTTT. Encoded protein: CASSLRSDRGDSPLHF.